A single sample is the source of the 21 T cell receptor beta chains below, sequenced in a study of blood T cell repertoires in COVID-19. Profiled with immunoSEQ multiplex PCR; TCRdb holds only in-frame clones, not every one. This table holds hundreds of thousands of clones, about 87% found once. Sample: peripheral blood. The source is a woman aged 40 to 50 who had recovered from COVID-19.

The rearrangement links TRBV3-1 (or the pseudogene TRBV3-2) to TRBJ1-2; D gene uncertain. The V end lost 3 bases, the J end lost 3 bases, and 11 bases lay between the germline ends. The CDR3 is 14 amino acids. Germline values: CDR1 LGHDT, CDR2 YNNKEL (reference sequence). The CDR3 DNA sequence: TGTGCCAGCAGCCACCGGGGAGTCGACTATGGCTACACCTTC. Translating it yields CASSHRGVDYGYTF.

This chain uses TRBV7-3 with TRBJ1-6, with D unresolved. The V gene lost 1 base and the J gene lost 9 bases, with 13 bases spanning the gap. Looked up from germline, CDR1 is SGHTA and CDR2 is FQGTGA. CDR3 length: 15 residues. The CDR3 sequence: CASSLIGEGGSPLHF. CDR3 DNA: TGTGCCAGCAGCTTAATCGGGGAAGGAGGTTCACCCCTCCACTTT.

The J gene is TRBJ1-4, the V gene TRBV5-1; 11 nucleotides match TRBD1. The J segment lost 10 bases and the V segment lost 3 bases, leaving 8 bases of the junction unmatched. Germline-derived CDR1 and CDR2 are SGHRS and YFSETQ. The CDR3 covers 15 residues. The CDR3 DNA follows: TGCGCCAGCAGCTCTATCCCGGGACAGGGGGGAAAACTGTTTTTT. It encodes CASSSIPGQGGKLFF.

The chain has TRBV6-1 and TRBJ1-6; no definite D call. The germline V and J ends were trimmed by 3 bases and 4 bases, with 7 bases remaining between them. Germline values: CDR1 MNHNS, CDR2 SASEGT. This CDR3 region has 14 residues. CDR3 DNA: TGTGCCAGCAGTGATCGGGGTTATAATTCACCCCTCCACTTT. The encoded protein is CASSDRGYNSPLHF.

V is TRBV7-2 and J is TRBJ2-3; a weak D match, TRBD2 (5 bases). The CDR3 spans 18 residues. Per the germline V gene, CDR1 is SGHTA and CDR2 is FQGNSA. Trimming removed 5 bases at V and 9 bases at J, with 30 bases between. This CDR3 reads CASSPTARASPAWGTQYF. DNA of the CDR3: TGTGCCAGCAGCCCCACCGCACGGGCTAGCCCTGCGTGGGGAACGCAGTATTTT.

This clone was found once. The CDR3 coding sequence is TGTGCCAGCAGCTATCCTTTGACAGGGGGCTATGGCTACACCTTC. Its translation is CASSYPLTGGYGYTF. The rearrangement joins TRBV5-4 to TRBJ1-2; TRBD1 agrees at 9 bases. V lost 3 bases to trimming and J lost 4 bases; unmatched junction nucleotides: 7. There are 15 residues in the CDR3. Germline loops: CDR1 SGHNT, CDR2 YYREEE (reference sequence). Together with reference TRBV5-4 and TRBJ1-2, the CDR3 gives the full variable domain: ETGVTQSPTHLIKTRGQQVTLRCSSQSGHNTVSWYQQALGQGPQFIFQYYREEENGRGNFPPRFSGLQFPNYSSELNVNALELDDSALYLCASSYPLTGGYGYTFGSGTRLTVV.

The chain joins TRBV19 to TRBJ1-2; D is undetermined. V was shortened by 7 bases and J by 4 bases, with 16 bases between the two germline ends. CDR1 LNHDA and CDR2 SQIVND come from the germline V gene (reference sequence). CDR3 size: 14 residues. The CDR3 loop is CASNPGVLLYGYTF. The CDR3 DNA follows: TGTGCCAGTAACCCCGGAGTTCTCCTCTATGGCTACACCTTC.

This clone was observed a single time. The genes are TRBV7-9 and TRBJ2-7; 11 bases are a match to TRBD1. J gave up 1 base and V 1 base, and 3 bases lay outside the gene matches. The CDR3 extends over 16 amino acids. Germline loops: CDR1 SEHNR, CDR2 FQNEAQ (reference sequence). CDR3 protein: CASSLGTGGRSYEQYF. The CDR3 coding sequence is TGTGCCAGCAGCTTAGGGACAGGGGGCCGGTCCTACGAGCAGTACTTC. Variable domain in full (rest from reference TRBV7-9 and TRBJ2-7): DTGVSQNPRHKITKRGQNVTFRCDPISEHNRLYWYRQTLGQGPEFLTYFQNEAQLEKSRLLSDRFSAERPKGSFSTLEIQRTEQGDSAMYLCASSLGTGGRSYEQYFGPGTRLTVT.

The CDR3 region has the DNA TGTGCCAGCAGTGAGCAGGGGGAATGGTACGAGCAGTACTTC. It encodes CASSEQGEWYEQYF. The V call is TRBV2, the J call TRBJ2-7; TRBD1 aligns across 7 bases. The CDR3 runs to 14 residues. Germline CDR1 and CDR2: SNHLY and FYNNEI. The J segment lost 4 bases and the V segment lost 3 bases, leaving 6 bases of the junction unmatched.

For the CDR3, the DNA is TGTGCCAGCAGTTTTCAATCTAGGCCCCACTACGAGCAGTACTTC. Translated: CASSFQSRPHYEQYF. The genes are TRBV27 and TRBJ2-7, with D hard to call. Between the trimmed V and J ends, which lost 3 bases and 3 bases, there was a span of 15 bases. The CDR3 is 15 amino acids. Germline lookup yields CDR1 MNHEY and CDR2 SMNVEV (reference sequence).

The rearrangement links TRBV10-3 to TRBJ2-7; D unresolved. CDR1 and CDR2 (germline): ENHRY, SYGVKD. The CDR3 totals 13 residues. Trimming shortened V by 4 bases and J by 0 bases, and 7 bases separated the two germline ends. CDR3 in DNA: TGTGCCATCAGTGCGAGTAGCTCCTACGAGCAGTACTTC. Translating gives CAISASSSYEQYF.

This clone has only a few counts. The chain is built from TRBV5-5 and TRBJ2-2; 8 bases fit TRBD1. CDR1 and CDR2 from the germline V gene are SGHKS and YYEKEE (reference sequence). There are 19 residues in the CDR3. V dropped 4 bases and J dropped 4; count of bases not matched to a gene: 18. CDR3 nucleotides: TGTGCCAGCAGCCCCTTGTGGCCCCCCCAGGGGGCGAGCACCGGGGAGCTGTTTTTT. This encodes CASSPLWPPQGASTGELFF. The complete variable domain, with remaining parts taken from reference TRBV5-5 and TRBJ2-2, reads DAGVTQSPTHLIKTRGQQVTLRCSPISGHKSVSWYQQVLGQGPQFIFQYYEKEERGRGNFPDRFSARQFPNYSSELNVNALLLGDSALYLCASSPLWPPQGASTGELFFGEGSRLTVL.

This sequence joins TRBV6-2 or TRBV6-3 and TRBJ2-4; TRBD2 matches 7 bases. Germline loops: CDR1 MNHEY, CDR2 SVGEGT. The V gene end was trimmed by 6 bases and the J gene end by 11 bases; junction bases not matched to a gene: 4. The CDR3 is 11 residues long. In DNA, the CDR3 is TGTGCCAGCAGCCGCGGGGGATTTCAGTACTTC. Translation gives CASSRGGFQYF.

The chain joins TRBV9 to TRBJ2-1, with 10 bases fitting TRBD2. This CDR3 spans 18 amino acids. The V and J ends lost 0 bases and 12 bases, in that order; junction bases with no gene match: 18. Germline assignment: CDR1 SGDLS and CDR2 YYNGEE. In DNA form, the CDR3 reads TGTGCCAGCAGCGTAGCTAGCGGGGGCCCCTTTGAACCTGGCGGGCAGTTCTTC. Residues: CASSVASGGPFEPGGQFF.

The chain uses TRBV11-2 and TRBJ2-7; D not certain. Germline CDR1 and CDR2: SGHAT and FQNNGV. The CDR3 extends over 12 amino acids. V lost 1 base to trimming and J lost 5 bases, with 6 bases between them. The CDR3: CASSLGSDEQYF. In nucleotides, the CDR3 is TGTGCCAGCAGCTTAGGTTCAGACGAGCAGTACTTC.

The V gene is TRBV5-4, the J gene TRBJ1-2; 11 bases map to TRBD1. The CDR3 runs to 17 residues. The J segment lost 3 bases and the V segment lost 4 bases, leaving 11 bases of the junction unmatched. The germline V gene has CDR1 SGHNT and CDR2 YYREEE (reference sequence). The CDR3 here is CASSLQSRDRGDYGYTF. DNA for the CDR3: TGTGCCAGCAGCCTGCAATCTAGGGACAGGGGGGACTATGGCTACACCTTC.

CDR3 bases: TGTGCCAGCAGTCTGGGGCAAGTCAAGCCCCAGCATTTT. It yields the protein CASSLGQVKPQHF. The chain couples TRBV12-3 or TRBV12-4 to TRBJ1-5, with D possibly matching TRBD1 (5 bases). This CDR3 is built from 13 residues. Trimming took 5 bases from V and 8 from J, leaving 13 bases between them.

The chain is built from TRBV2 and TRBJ2-7; 9 bases fit TRBD1. J was trimmed by 3 bases and V by 7 bases; bases with no gene match: 10. The CDR3 has 15 amino acids. Germline loops: CDR1 SNHLY, CDR2 FYNNEI. The CDR3 DNA sequence: TGTGCCAGCACCTCCCAGGACAGGGGCAGCTACGAGCAGTACTTC. It translates to CASTSQDRGSYEQYF. Variable domain in full (rest from reference TRBV2 and TRBJ2-7): EPEVTQTPSHQVTQMGQEVILRCVPISNHLYFYWYRQILGQKVEFLVSFYNNEISEKSEIFDDQFSVERPDGSNFTLKIRSTKLEDSAMYFCASTSQDRGSYEQYFGPGTRLTVT.

The table lists this clone with a count of one. The same CDR3 also results from other DNA sequences found in this sample. The V and J genes are TRBV19 and TRBJ2-7; 8 bases match TRBD1. V lost 3 bases and J lost 2; bases outside the gene matches: 3. The CDR3 runs to 14 residues. Germline values: CDR1 LNHDA, CDR2 SQIVND (reference sequence). The CDR3 sequence is CASSIARGPYEQYF. The CDR3 DNA follows: TGTGCCAGTAGTATTGCCAGGGGGCCCTACGAGCAGTACTTC.

V and J are TRBV4-3 and TRBJ1-4, with 8 bases matching TRBD1. J lost 3 bases, V lost 3 bases, and 6 bases had no gene match. Germline values: CDR1 LGHNA, CDR2 YSLEER. The CDR3 extends over 16 amino acids. In DNA form, the CDR3 reads TGCGCCAGCAGCCAGACAGGGGCATGGGCTAATGAAAAACTGTTTTTT. Its protein is CASSQTGAWANEKLFF.

V is TRBV23-1 and J is TRBJ2-2, with D possibly TRBD1 on 6 matching bases. TRBV23-1 is identified as an open reading frame with a role that is uncertain. The CDR3 runs 19 residues. Trimming cost V 0 bases and J 5 bases, with 22 bases left between them. This CDR3 reads CASSQSGQGTSGGTGELFF. CDR3 DNA: TGCGCCAGCAGTCAATCTGGGCAGGGGACCTCCGGCGGGACCGGGGAGCTGTTTTTT.